The rows below give T cell receptor beta chains drawn from one sample of a study of blood T cell repertoires in COVID-19. TCRdb's table, derived via immunoSEQ multiplex PCR, lists solely in-frame clones and lacks some. In the table there are about 90,000 clones, approximately 84% of which are singletons. The sequenced material came from peripheral blood. The receptors were gathered from a man older than 75 with active or convalescent COVID-19. Each CDR3 is given with its conserved first and last residue. The D gene is left open where the match is weak. A row's size may be missing; if present it is once, few, many or a size class.

clone_size d_call j_call v_call cdr3_aa cdr3_nt
NA TRBD1 TRBJ2-1 TRBV5-1 CASSWGQDNEQFF TGCGCCAGCAGCTGGGGACAGGACAATGAGCAGTTCTTC
NA TRBD1 TRBJ1-2 TRBV12-5 CASGRSGQGSGYTF TGTGCTAGTGGTCGCTCGGGACAGGGTAGTGGCTACACCTTC
once NA TRBJ2-3 TRBV19 CASSIGYTDTQYF TGTGCCAGTAGTATCGGGTACACAGATACGCAGTATTTT
NA TRBD1 TRBJ2-1 TRBV5-1 CASSTRQGAYNEQFF TGCGCCAGCAGCACCCGACAGGGGGCCTACAATGAGCAGTTCTTC
NA TRBD1 TRBJ2-7 TRBV5-6 CASSRRDRDQEQYF TGTGCCAGCAGCCGCCGGGACAGGGACCAAGAGCAGTACTTC
NA NA TRBJ1-6 TRBV11-2 CASSLVDSPLHF TGTGCCAGCAGCTTAGTAGATTCACCCCTCCACTTT
NA TRBD1 TRBJ1-1 TRBV27 CASSSRGQGTNTEAFF TGTGCCAGCAGTTCTAGGGGACAGGGGACGAACACTGAAGCTTTCTTT
NA NA TRBJ1-1 TRBV30 CAWSYITEAFF TGTGCCTGGAGTTATATCACTGAAGCTTTCTTT
NA NA TRBJ1-1 TRBV9 CASSDTGTEAFF TGTGCCAGCAGCGACACGGGAACTGAAGCTTTCTTT
NA TRBD1 TRBJ1-1 TRBV18 CASSYGTAGGGTEAFF TGTGCCAGCTCATATGGGACAGCAGGTGGGGGCACTGAAGCTTTCTTT
few NA TRBJ1-2 TRBV19 CASSPGFLGYTF TGTGCCAGTAGTCCAGGTTTTCTGGGCTACACCTTC
once TRBD2 TRBJ2-3 TRBV5-1 CASGSSGSTDTQYF TGCGCCAGCGGCTCTAGCGGTAGCACAGATACGCAGTATTTT
NA NA TRBJ1-2 TRBV6-5 CASEKGEGHYYGYTF TGTGCCAGCGAGAAGGGGGAGGGGCACTACTATGGCTACACCTTC
once NA TRBJ1-1 TRBV4-1 CASSQALGGTEAFF TGCGCCAGCAGCCAAGCATTAGGGGGCACTGAAGCTTTCTTT
NA NA TRBJ2-2 TRBV7-9 CASSSTEGKNTGELFF TGTGCCAGCAGCTCTACGGAGGGAAAGAACACCGGGGAGCTGTTTTTT
NA NA TRBJ2-3 TRBV3-1/TRBV3-2 CASSQARTDTQYF TGTGCCAGCAGCCAGGCCAGGACAGATACGCAGTATTTT
NA NA TRBJ2-6 TRBV5-1 CASSLLGANVLTF TGCGCCAGCAGCTTACTTGGGGCCAACGTCCTGACTTTC
NA NA TRBJ2-1 TRBV13 CASSLRLREQFF TGTGCCAGCAGCTTACGTCTGCGTGAGCAGTTCTTC
NA TRBD1 TRBJ2-2 TRBV27 CASNRGPTPTGELFF TGTGCCAGCAACAGGGGTCCCACTCCGACCGGGGAGCTGTTTTTT
NA TRBD1 TRBJ2-1 TRBV29-1 CSVGGGTGGYNEQFF TGCAGCGTTGGGGGCGGGACAGGGGGCTACAATGAGCAGTTCTTC
NA NA TRBJ2-7 TRBV12-3/TRBV12-4 CASSFGSSYEQYF TGTGCCAGCAGTTTTGGCAGCTCCTACGAGCAGTACTTC
NA NA TRBJ1-5 TRBV29-1 CSVVLGYSNQPQHF TGCAGCGTTGTTCTAGGCTATAGCAATCAGCCCCAGCATTTT
NA NA TRBJ1-5 TRBV4-3 CASSQKDPAEVHSNQPQHF TGCGCCAGCAGCCAAAAAGACCCCGCGGAGGTACATAGCAATCAGCCCCAGCATTTT
NA TRBD2 TRBJ2-6 TRBV2 CASSAGGLGANVLTF TGTGCCAGCAGTGCGGGGGGTCTTGGGGCCAACGTCCTGACTTTC
few TRBD1 TRBJ2-1 TRBV24-1 CATSDFGTGKNEQFF TGTGCCACCAGTGATTTCGGGACAGGGAAGAATGAGCAGTTCTTC
NA TRBD2 TRBJ2-3 TRBV10-3 CATRLAGGTDTQYF TGTGCCACGCGCCTAGCGGGGGGCACAGATACGCAGTATTTT
NA NA TRBJ1-1 TRBV5-1 CASSSVSMLGGMNTEAFF TGCGCCAGCAGCTCGGTTAGTATGCTAGGCGGGATGAACACTGAAGCTTTCTTT
NA NA TRBJ1-5 TRBV3-1/TRBV3-2 CASSPSGRNQPQHF TGTGCCAGCAGCCCTAGCGGGCGCAATCAGCCCCAGCATTTT
NA NA TRBJ1-1 TRBV29-1 CSVVKVMTGGGTEAFF TGCAGCGTTGTAAAGGTGATGACAGGTGGGGGCACTGAAGCTTTCTTT
NA TRBD1 TRBJ1-1 TRBV7-8 CASSQRAGGAENTEAFF TGTGCCAGCAGCCAACGAGCAGGGGGCGCGGAAAACACTGAAGCTTTCTTT
NA NA TRBJ1-2 TRBV7-4 CASTLILRGQGCTNYGYTF TGTGCCAGCACCCTCATCCTCCGTGGGCAGGGTTGTACGAACTATGGCTACACCTTC
NA TRBD1 TRBJ2-2 TRBV29-1 CSVRQGASNTGELFF TGCAGCGTCCGACAGGGGGCCTCGAACACCGGGGAGCTGTTTTTT
NA NA TRBJ2-6 TRBV4-1 CASSQGPGLADSGANVLTF TGCGCCAGCAGCCAAGGGCCCGGGTTGGCAGACTCTGGGGCCAACGTCCTGACTTTC
NA NA TRBJ2-3 TRBV7-9 CASSLARVTDTQYF TGTGCCAGCAGCTTAGCGAGGGTGACAGATACGCAGTATTTT
few NA TRBJ2-5 TRBV12-3/TRBV12-4 CASAPTGETQYF TGTGCCAGCGCGCCCACGGGGGAGACCCAGTACTTC
NA NA TRBJ1-6 TRBV2 CASSLRTDSPLHF TGTGCCAGCAGTCTCCGGACAGACTCACCCCTCCACTTT
NA NA TRBJ1-5 TRBV19 CASSTQGGQLNQPQHF TGTGCCAGTAGCACACAGGGCGGACAACTTAATCAGCCCCAGCATTTT
NA TRBD2 TRBJ2-1 TRBV6-1 CASSERTSGSYNEQFF TGTGCCAGCAGTGAACGGACTAGCGGGAGCTACAATGAGCAGTTCTTC
NA NA TRBJ1-6 TRBV10-3 CAIKAGHDNSPLHF TGTGCCATCAAGGCAGGCCATGATAATTCACCCCTCCACTTT
NA NA TRBJ2-6 TRBV18 CASSPLRVSISAPGGANVLTF TGTGCCAGCTCACCTCTACGTGTGTCGATCTCGGCCCCGGGGGGGGCCAACGTCCTGACTTTC
few NA TRBJ1-6 TRBV6-5 CASSLQLSYNSPLHF TGTGCCAGCAGTCTACAGCTCTCCTATAATTCACCCCTCCACTTT
NA TRBD1 TRBJ2-1 TRBV9 CASSARTGVNNEQFF TGTGCCAGCAGCGCCCGGACAGGGGTCAACAATGAGCAGTTCTTC
NA NA TRBJ2-7 TRBV3-1/TRBV3-2 CASSQFVGVSEQYF TGTGCCAGCAGCCAGTTTGTAGGGGTGAGCGAGCAGTACTTC
once NA TRBJ2-1 TRBV5-1 CASSHDNNEQFF TGCGCCAGCAGCCACGACAACAATGAGCAGTTCTTC
NA NA TRBJ2-2 TRBV6-5 CASSPAGPGELFF TGTGCCAGCAGCCCGGCGGGGCCCGGGGAGCTGTTTTTT
NA TRBD1 TRBJ2-7 TRBV4-1 CASSLSTGGVYEQYF TGCGCCAGCAGCCTATCCACAGGGGGCGTTTACGAGCAGTACTTC
NA NA TRBJ2-1 TRBV12-5 CASGPWDFNEQFF TGTGCTAGTGGTCCCTGGGACTTCAATGAGCAGTTCTTC
NA NA TRBJ2-2 TRBV7-9 CASSLGAGENTGELFF TGTGCCAGCAGCTTAGGGGCAGGGGAGAACACCGGGGAGCTGTTTTTT
NA NA TRBJ1-3 TRBV19 CASSKGEPSSGNTIYF TGTGCCAGTAGTAAGGGGGAACCTAGCTCTGGAAACACCATATATTTT
NA NA TRBJ1-2 TRBV6-5 CASRPRGPTNYGYTF TGTGCCAGCAGACCCAGGGGTCCGACTAACTATGGCTACACCTTC